What follows is one T cell receptor (beta chain) and its context. Its target is not known. The protocol attached unique molecular identifiers to individual cDNA molecules. TCRdb reanalysed the 5' RACE reads using MiXCR and keeps one entry per CDR3 protein. Found here are tens of thousands of distinct CDR3 sequences, approximately 10% of them singletons; the top ten hold around 13%. The entry originates in a study of early T cells in non-severe SARS-CoV-2 infection. About the research overall: Chains from this unsorted whole-blood bulk RNA could not be paired.

Study conclusions and caveats: Sequences matched to VDJdb favored anti-spike CD8 responses, while private and CD4 specificities were missed.

The receptor was derived from an adult who was a healthcare worker with PCR-confirmed SARS-CoV-2 infection or an uninfected control (not recorded which). Sample: whole blood, taken at baseline.

The CDR3 DNA follows: TGCAGCGTTGACGATGAGACCCAGTACTTC. Its protein product is CSVDDETQYF. The chain joins TRBV29-1 to TRBJ2-5; D remains ambiguous. The germline V gene encodes CDR1 SQVTM and CDR2 ANQGSEA. The V and J ends lost 3 bases and 5 bases respectively, with 4 bases between them. This CDR3 has 10 residues.